The next 24 T cell receptor beta chains were all read from a single sample in a study of blood T cell repertoires in COVID-19. Assay used: immunoSEQ multiplex PCR; TCRdb lists only in-frame clones, some missing. The sample consists of about 170,000 clones, approximately 86% of them appearing once. Sequencing was done on a sample of peripheral blood. Every receptor here comes from a woman older than 75 with COVID-19, enrolled during active disease.

V and J are TRBV24-1 and TRBJ2-5, with D possibly TRBD2 on 5 matching bases. The germline V gene has CDR1 KGHDR and CDR2 SFDVKD. This CDR3 has 15 amino acids. Deletions cut 10 bases from V and 6 bases from J, with 23 bases between. The DNA for the CDR3 is TGTGCCACACCCGGGCGGGCCAATTACGTGAAGACCCAGTACTTC. Translated, it gives CATPGRANYVKTQYF.

The rearrangement links TRBV5-8 to TRBJ2-7; 10 bases match TRBD2. V shed 1 base and J 1 base; nucleotides not matched to a gene: 2. CDR3 size: 15 residues. Germline CDR1 reads SGHTS; CDR2 reads YDEGEE. CDR3 region: CASSLLAGASYEQYF. CDR3 in DNA: TGTGCCAGCAGCTTGCTAGCGGGAGCATCCTACGAGCAGTACTTC.

The chain employs TRBV19 and TRBJ1-3, with TRBD1 matching over 8 bases. In germline, CDR1 is LNHDA, CDR2 SQIVND (reference sequence). The CDR3 is made up of 15 amino acids. V gave up 6 bases and J gave up 1 base; unmatched junction bases: 5. The CDR3 bases are TGTGCCAGTAGCCCCAGACAGGGGTCTGGAAACACCATATATTTT. Translating gives CASSPRQGSGNTIYF. Combining the CDR3 with reference TRBV19 and TRBJ1-3 gives the whole variable domain DGGITQSPKYLFRKEGQNVTLSCEQNLNHDAMYWYRQDPGQGLRLIYYSQIVNDFQKGDIAEGYSVSREKKESFPLTVTSAQKNPTAFYLCASSPRQGSGNTIYFGEGSWLTVV.

DNA for the CDR3: TGTGCCATCGGGGACAGAGAAAACTATGGCTACACCTTC. It is translated as CAIGDRENYGYTF. The V and J genes are TRBV10-3 and TRBJ1-2; 7 bases agree with TRBD1. Germline values: CDR1 ENHRY, CDR2 SYGVKD. The CDR3 has 13 residues. Trimming took 8 bases from V and 2 from J; bases not matched to a gene: 5.

This chain connects TRBV4-1 to TRBJ2-5, with D possibly matching TRBD1 (6 bases). The germline gives CDR1 MGHRA, CDR2 YSYEKL. The CDR3 consists of 15 residues. V shed 1 base and J shed 2 bases, with 11 bases lying between them. The CDR3 spells CASSQVPGQQETQYF. CDR3 bases: TGCGCCAGCAGCCAAGTACCTGGACAGCAAGAGACCCAGTACTTC.

The chain links TRBV27 to TRBJ2-3, with TRBD2 matching 14 bases. Germline V CDR1 and CDR2: MNHEY, SMNVEV (reference sequence). This CDR3 comprises 18 residues. After removal of 5 bases from V and 1 base from J, the junction contained 8 bases not matched to a gene. The CDR3: CASSDVGTSGRGTDTQYF. The CDR3 region has the DNA TGTGCCAGCAGTGACGTCGGGACTAGCGGGAGAGGCACAGATACGCAGTATTTT.

The V call is TRBV27, the J call TRBJ1-5, with 8 bases lining up with TRBD1. The CDR3 sequence is 17 residues long. J was trimmed by 0 bases and V by 5 bases; bases with no gene match: 9. Germline V lookup: CDR1 MNHEY, CDR2 SMNVEV (reference sequence). The CDR3 here is CASSPGTGQYSNQPQHF. The CDR3 bases are TGTGCCAGCAGTCCGGGGACAGGACAATATAGCAATCAGCCCCAGCATTTT.

This chain uses TRBV5-8 with TRBJ2-4, with 14 bases identical to TRBD2. In germline, CDR1 is SGHTS, CDR2 YDEGEE. CDR3 length: 18 amino acids. After removal of 5 bases from V and 0 bases from J, the junction contained 7 bases not matched to a gene. This CDR3 is CASSTGLAGAGAKNIQYF. The DNA of the CDR3 is TGTGCCAGCAGTACGGGACTAGCGGGAGCGGGAGCCAAAAACATTCAGTACTTC.

The genes are TRBV9 and TRBJ2-7, with TRBD1 as a possible D gene (5 bases). Germline V gene lookup returns CDR1 SGDLS and CDR2 YYNGEE. V was shortened by 0 bases and J by 1 base, with 5 bases between the two germline ends. There are 13 residues in the CDR3. The CDR3 loop reads CASSVEGSYEQYF. Here the CDR3 DNA reads TGTGCCAGCAGCGTAGAGGGGTCCTACGAGCAGTACTTC. Complete variable domain (other parts from reference TRBV9 and TRBJ2-7): DSGVTQTPKHLITATGQRVTLRCSPRSGDLSVYWYQQSLDQGLQFLIQYYNGEERAKGNILERFSAQQFPDLHSELNLSSLELGDSALYFCASSVEGSYEQYFGPGTRLTVT.

This clone was recorded once. The chain is built from TRBV19 and TRBJ1-4; 7 bases map to TRBD1. Germline lookup yields CDR1 LNHDA and CDR2 SQIVND (reference sequence). The trim removed 3 bases at V and 7 bases at J, leaving 8 bases unmatched. This CDR3 spans 15 amino acids. The CDR3 sequence: CASSMGQPGGEKLFF. The CDR3 region has the DNA TGTGCCAGTAGTATGGGACAGCCCGGAGGTGAAAAACTGTTTTTT. Complete variable domain (other parts from reference TRBV19 and TRBJ1-4): DGGITQSPKYLFRKEGQNVTLSCEQNLNHDAMYWYRQDPGQGLRLIYYSQIVNDFQKGDIAEGYSVSREKKESFPLTVTSAQKNPTAFYLCASSMGQPGGEKLFFGSGTQLSVL.

The chain uses TRBV9 and TRBJ2-7, with TRBD1 matching 8 bases. In germline, CDR1 is SGDLS, CDR2 YYNGEE. V gave up 4 bases and J gave up 5 bases; unmatched junction bases: 5. This CDR3 has 13 amino acids. The CDR3 sequence: CASSPGTGNEQYF. CDR3 coding DNA: TGTGCCAGCAGCCCTGGGACAGGAAACGAGCAGTACTTC.

This chain joins TRBV9 and TRBJ2-2; D may be TRBD1 (5 bases). This CDR3 is 15 amino acids long. Deletions cut 0 bases from V and 6 bases from J, with 12 bases between. Germline assignment: CDR1 SGDLS and CDR2 YYNGEE. CDR3 in amino acids: CASSVAPWGAGELFF. Here the CDR3 DNA reads TGTGCCAGCAGCGTAGCCCCTTGGGGCGCCGGGGAGCTGTTTTTT.

The rearrangement joins TRBV11-3 to TRBJ2-2; a possible D gene is TRBD1 (5 bases). The V end lost 3 bases, the J end lost 2 bases, and 10 bases lay between the germline ends. The CDR3 extends over 15 amino acids. CDR1 is SGHNT and CDR2 is YENEEA in the germline V gene. The CDR3 is CASSFGTGNTGELFF. As DNA, the CDR3 is TGTGCCAGCAGCTTCGGCACAGGCAACACCGGGGAGCTGTTTTTT.

The rearrangement uses TRBV6-6 and TRBJ1-1, with D tentatively TRBD1 (5 bases). Looked up from germline, CDR1 is MNHNY and CDR2 is SVGAGI (reference sequence). V was cut by 6 bases and J by 0 bases, with 11 bases left in between. The CDR3 consists of 14 residues. The CDR3 sequence is CASRGTGLNTEAFF. The CDR3 DNA reads TGTGCCAGCAGGGGAACAGGATTGAACACTGAAGCTTTCTTT.

This clone has just one count. J is TRBJ2-3 and V is TRBV14, with D possibly being TRBD2 (5 bases). The CDR3 spans 16 residues. V was shortened by 0 bases and J by 2 bases, with 12 bases between the two germline ends. Germline CDR1 reads SGHDN; CDR2 reads FVKESK. The DNA of the CDR3 is TGTGCCAGCAGCCAAGAAAGAGGACTGCACACAGATACGCAGTATTTT. As protein: CASSQERGLHTDTQYF.

The chain employs TRBV6-5 and TRBJ1-2, with D possibly being TRBD1 (5 bases). Trimming took off 4 bases at V and 0 bases at J, with 9 bases between the two ends. Germline-derived CDR1 and CDR2 are MNHEY and SVGAGI. This CDR3 spans 14 amino acids. CDR3 coding DNA: TGTGCCAGCAGTTCCCAGGGTGCTAACTATGGCTACACCTTC. Its protein product is CASSSQGANYGYTF.

The chain links TRBV9 to TRBJ2-1; TRBD2 is a possible D gene (5 bases). V was pared by 3 bases and J by 0 bases, with 13 bases between. This CDR3 has 16 amino acids. Germline V lookup: CDR1 SGDLS, CDR2 YYNGEE. The DNA of the CDR3 is TGTGCCAGCAGCGGGACTGCACCGAGCTCCTACAATGAGCAGTTCTTC. It codes for CASSGTAPSSYNEQFF.

This chain links TRBV5-1 with TRBJ1-2, with no clear D. The V and J ends lost 5 bases and 5 bases respectively, with 13 bases between them. The CDR3 contains 13 residues. Germline CDR1 reads SGHRS; CDR2 reads YFSETQ. In DNA form, the CDR3 reads TGCGCCAGCAGTTCGGGTTCGGCTTATGGCTACACCTTC. Residues: CASSSGSAYGYTF.

The chain combines TRBV15 with TRBJ2-3; 7 bases align to TRBD2. The ends lost 5 bases at V and 6 bases at J; junction bases unmatched: 8. Germline CDR1 LNHNV, CDR2 YYDKDF (reference sequence). The CDR3 length is 14 residues. CDR3 nucleotide sequence: TGTGCCACCAGCTTATACTCGACTAGCGATACGCAGTATTTT. This translates into CATSLYSTSDTQYF.

This chain joins TRBV19 and TRBJ2-7; the match to TRBD2 covers 7 bases. CDR1 LNHDA and CDR2 SQIVND come from the germline V gene (reference sequence). Germline trimming cut 3 bases from V and 2 bases from J; bases unmatched to any gene: 7. This CDR3 comprises 15 residues. The CDR3 DNA is TGTGCCAGTAGTATGTCGGCGGGAGTGACCTACGAGCAGTACTTC. The encoded protein is CASSMSAGVTYEQYF. The full variable domain, its missing parts supplied by reference TRBV19 and TRBJ2-7, is DGGITQSPKYLFRKEGQNVTLSCEQNLNHDAMYWYRQDPGQGLRLIYYSQIVNDFQKGDIAEGYSVSREKKESFPLTVTSAQKNPTAFYLCASSMSAGVTYEQYFGPGTRLTVT.

The CDR3 DNA reads as TGTGCCAGCAGACGGGGACAGGGGGCGGCTACTGAAGCTTTCTTT. This gives the protein CASRRGQGAATEAFF. The chain joins TRBV6-5 to TRBJ1-1; 12 bases map to TRBD1. Trimming took 6 bases from V and 5 from J; bases not matched to a gene: 7. Looked up from germline, CDR1 is MNHEY and CDR2 is SVGAGI. CDR3 length: 15 amino acids.

The chain recombines TRBV4-3 with TRBJ2-1, with a possible D match to TRBD2 (6 bases). The length of the CDR3 is 17 residues. In germline, CDR1 is LGHNA, CDR2 YSLEER. Trimming left V 1 base short and J 0 bases short, with 13 bases between. CDR3 sequence: CASSQGPPGSSYNEQFF. CDR3 DNA: TGCGCCAGCAGCCAAGGCCCCCCCGGGAGCTCCTACAATGAGCAGTTCTTC.

The V call is TRBV6-2 or TRBV6-3, the J call TRBJ2-3, with 7 nucleotides matching TRBD1. The CDR3 is 16 amino acids. Trimming took 4 bases from V and 1 from J; bases not matched to a gene: 8. Germline V gene data show CDR1 as MNHEY and CDR2 as SVGEGT. The CDR3 DNA sequence: TGTGCCAGCAGTTCGGACAGGATGTTTCGCACAGATACGCAGTATTTT. Encoded protein: CASSSDRMFRTDTQYF.

This clone was detected once. CDR3 sequence reads: CASGLGTSGRASDTQYF. The CDR3 DNA sequence: TGTGCTAGTGGTTTGGGGACTAGCGGGAGGGCCTCAGATACGCAGTATTTT. The gene calls are TRBV12-5 and TRBJ2-3; 15 bases line up with TRBD2. The CDR3 has 17 amino acids. CDR1 and CDR2 from the germline V gene are LGHNT and FRNRAP. V was pared by 1 base and J by 4 bases, with 3 bases of the junction left unmatched.